Listed here are 18 T cell receptor beta chains from one sample, sequenced in a study of ipilimumab plus nivolumab after autologous stem cell transplantation. The protocol was immunoSEQ multiplex PCR, while the TCRdb copy is restricted to in-frame clones and leaves out a portion. The sample contains 15,000 to 20,000 clones, 81% of which appear only once. The sample consisted of PBMCs, taken in a trial of ipilimumab plus nivolumab as post-transplant consolidation. These receptors were taken from a male donor with diffuse large B-cell lymphoma.

The chain links TRBV4-2 to TRBJ1-1; D may be TRBD1 (6 bases). Germline assignment: CDR1 LGHNA and CDR2 YNFKEQ. Between the trimmed V and J ends, which lost 4 bases and 0 bases, there was a span of 18 bases. The length of the CDR3 is 17 residues. The CDR3 region is CASSPQKRGDMNTEAFF. Written as DNA, the CDR3 is TGTGCCAGCAGCCCGCAGAAACGGGGGGACATGAACACTGAAGCTTTCTTT.

V gene TRBV9 combines with J gene TRBJ2-3; D call uncertain. CDR1 is SGDLS and CDR2 is YYNGEE in the germline V gene. Trimming left V 0 bases short and J 2 bases short, with 4 bases between. The CDR3 has 13 amino acids. This chain's CDR3 is CASSVGDTDTQYF. For the CDR3, the DNA is TGTGCCAGCAGCGTAGGGGACACAGATACGCAGTATTTT.

V gene TRBV19 combines with J gene TRBJ1-5, with D perhaps matching TRBD1 (5 bases). This CDR3 is 11 amino acids long. The germline CDR1 and CDR2 sequences are LNHDA and SQIVND (reference sequence). Deletions cut 6 bases from V and 13 bases from J, with 13 bases between. The CDR3 protein is CASRGGSGQHF. CDR3 DNA: TGTGCCAGTAGGGGGGGGAGTGGGCAGCATTTT. The full variable domain, rest sourced from reference TRBV19 and TRBJ1-5, is DGGITQSPKYLFRKEGQNVTLSCEQNLNHDAMYWYRQDPGQGLRLIYYSQIVNDFQKGDIAEGYSVSREKKESFPLTVTSAQKNPTAFYLCASRGGSGQHFGDGTRLSIL.

The chain employs TRBV7-9 and TRBJ1-1; D gene uncertain. Germline V CDR1 and CDR2: SEHNR, FQNEAQ (reference sequence). The CDR3 spans 13 residues. The ends were cut back, 10 bases at V and 0 bases at J, with 12 bases in the middle. The CDR3 nucleotides are TGTGCCACCACGGGAGCCCTGAACACTGAAGCTTTCTTT. Translation: CATTGALNTEAFF.

The gene calls are TRBV5-1 and TRBJ2-4; TRBD1 matches 9 bases. Germline V lookup: CDR1 SGHRS, CDR2 YFSETQ. J lost 0 bases, V lost 4 bases, and 8 bases had no gene match. The length of the CDR3 is 17 residues. CDR3 DNA sequence: TGCGCCAGCAGCAATCCCGGGACAGGGTTAGCCAAAAACATTCAGTACTTC. The encoded protein is CASSNPGTGLAKNIQYF.

The rearrangement uses TRBV19 and TRBJ2-3; no reliable D call. V was cut by 2 bases and J by 2 bases, with 8 bases left in between. Looked up from germline, CDR1 is LNHDA and CDR2 is SQIVND (reference sequence). This CDR3 comprises 14 residues. The CDR3 nucleotides are TGTGCCAGTAGTATACAGTTAGACACAGATACGCAGTATTTT. This sequence encodes CASSIQLDTDTQYF.

V gene TRBV5-6 combines with J gene TRBJ1-2; a weak D match, TRBD1 (5 bases). In germline, CDR1 is SGHDT, CDR2 YYEEEE. V lost 2 bases, J lost 7 bases, and 18 bases lay in between. This CDR3 comprises 15 residues. CDR3 residues: CASSFFGTEMRGYTF. The DNA of the CDR3 is TGTGCCAGCAGCTTCTTCGGGACTGAAATGCGTGGCTACACCTTC. The variable domain in full, with the rest retrieved from reference TRBV5-6 and TRBJ1-2, is DAGVTQSPTHLIKTRGQQVTLRCSPKSGHDTVSWYQQALGQGPQFIFQYYEEEERQRGNFPDRFSGHQFPNYSSELNVNALLLGDSALYLCASSFFGTEMRGYTFGSGTRLTVV.

The chain employs TRBV2 and TRBJ2-7; D may match TRBD1 or TRBD2 (6 bases each). This CDR3 has 13 residues. V shed 10 bases and J shed 4 bases, with 17 bases lying between them. Germline loops: CDR1 SNHLY, CDR2 FYNNEI. CDR3 nucleotide sequence: TGTGCCACAAGAGGGGGGATAAGTTACGAGCAGTACTTC. It codes for CATRGGISYEQYF.

This clone was counted a single time. V is TRBV5-1 and J is TRBJ1-1; D ambiguous. The CDR3 contains 15 residues. The germline CDR1 and CDR2 sequences are SGHRS and YFSETQ. The ends were cut back, 4 bases at V and 2 bases at J, with 15 bases in the middle. CDR3 sequence reads: CASSRNSNRNTEAFF. CDR3 DNA: TGCGCCAGCAGCCGGAACAGTAACCGAAACACTGAAGCTTTCTTT.

The chain has TRBV7-2 and TRBJ1-2; the D is unclear. This CDR3 comprises 15 residues. Per the germline V gene, CDR1 is SGHTA and CDR2 is FQGNSA. Trimming took 0 bases from V and 0 from J, leaving 8 bases between them. CDR3 protein: CASSLAGGANYGYTF. The DNA for the CDR3 is TGTGCCAGCAGCTTAGCGGGCGGAGCTAACTATGGCTACACCTTC.

CDR3 sequence (DNA): TGCGCCAGTTACGAGGGACAGGGGAAGAATGGCTACACCTTC. Protein sequence: CASYEGQGKNGYTF. The chain is built from TRBV5-1 and TRBJ1-2; 10 positions agree with TRBD1. Trimming took 8 bases from V and 6 from J; bases not matched to a gene: 10. The CDR3 has 14 amino acids. Germline CDR1 is SGHRS and CDR2 is YFSETQ.

The CDR3 DNA reads as TGTGCCAGCAGGGACAGGCATCCGAACACTGAAGCTTTCTTT. It specifies CASRDRHPNTEAFF. This chain connects TRBV6-5 to TRBJ1-1, with TRBD1 matching 7 bases. Germline CDR1 MNHEY, CDR2 SVGAGI. The CDR3 loop spans 14 amino acids. V dropped 6 bases and J dropped 1; count of bases not matched to a gene: 5.

This clone is termed medium-sized. The chain carries TRBV6-5 and TRBJ1-4; D ambiguous. V lost 0 bases and J 6 bases, leaving 11 bases between the germline ends. This CDR3 contains 15 residues. CDR1 and CDR2 (germline): MNHEY, SVGAGI. CDR3 region: CASSYSSSRDEKLFF. The CDR3 bases are TGTGCCAGCAGTTACTCGAGTTCCCGGGATGAAAAACTGTTTTTT.

The V and J genes are TRBV30 and TRBJ2-3; TRBD1 is a possible D gene (6 bases). With 3 bases removed from V and 4 bases from J, the gap between germline ends came to 17 bases. Germline V CDR1 and CDR2: GTSNPN, SVGIG (reference sequence). The length of the CDR3 is 15 residues. CDR3 sequence (DNA): TGTGCCTGGAGACGACAGGATACGATGGCAGATACGCAGTATTTT. Residues: CAWRRQDTMADTQYF.

The chain employs TRBV7-6 and TRBJ2-3, with D possibly being TRBD1 or TRBD2 (5 bases each). Germline CDR1 and CDR2: SGHVS and FNYEAQ. Trimming stripped 3 bases from V and 3 bases from J, with 7 bases between. This CDR3 spans 13 amino acids. The CDR3 reads CASSLGRTDTQYF. CDR3 nucleotides: TGTGCCAGCAGCTTGGGACGTACAGATACGCAGTATTTT.

J is TRBJ1-2 and V is TRBV19, with D maybe TRBD1 (5 bases). The CDR3 is 13 amino acids. The V and J ends lost 3 bases and 4 bases respectively, with 9 bases between them. CDR1 LNHDA and CDR2 SQIVND come from the germline V gene (reference sequence). CDR3 nucleotide sequence: TGTGCCAGTAGTATCCTAGGGACCTATGGCTACACCTTC. This codes for CASSILGTYGYTF.

The rearrangement links TRBV6-1 to TRBJ2-2, with 10 bases lining up with TRBD2. V shed 11 bases, J shed 6 bases, and the junction held 9 bases outside the gene matches. The CDR3 consists of 14 residues. The germline CDR1 and CDR2 sequences are MNHNS and SASEGT. The CDR3 sequence is CAARERGGAGELFF. The CDR3 nucleotides are TGTGCCGCGAGAGAGCGGGGGGGCGCCGGGGAGCTGTTTTTT.

The chain joins TRBV5-4 to TRBJ2-1; D is unclear. The V gene's germline CDR1 is SGHNT and CDR2 YYREEE (reference sequence). The CDR3 runs to 11 residues. V lost 4 bases and J 7 bases, leaving 6 bases between the germline ends. Here the CDR3 DNA reads TGTGCCAGCAGCGTAGTGAATGAGCAGTTCTTC. It is translated as CASSVVNEQFF.